This is a list of T cell receptor beta chains from one sample in a study of T cells in narcolepsy. Profiling relied on immunoSEQ multiplex PCR, and the TCRdb table lists in-frame clones only, not all of them. The data contain approximately 25,000 clones, about 86% of them seen just once; the ten biggest clones take up over 0.55%. Source material: CD45RA- memory CD4+ T cells from PBMCs. These receptors were taken from a human donor with narcolepsy. The CDR3 runs from the conserved cysteine through the conserved F or W. Each record gives: D gene, V gene, clone size, J gene, CDR3 DNA, CDR3 protein. The D gene is left open where the match is weak. For some rows the clone size is stated as once, few or many, or as a class when expanded; others skip it.

D gene: .; V gene: TRBV7-9; clone size: .; J gene: TRBJ2-7; CDR3 DNA: TGTGCCAGCAGCTCAATCCCAGGGGTTCTCGAGCAGTACTTC; CDR3 protein: CASSSIPGVLEQYF
D gene: .; V gene: TRBV30; clone size: .; J gene: TRBJ1-6; CDR3 DNA: TGTGCCTGGAGTCCGGGTGTCTCGCCCCTCCACTTT; CDR3 protein: CAWSPGVSPLHF
D gene: TRBD1; V gene: TRBV7-9; clone size: .; J gene: TRBJ1-6; CDR3 DNA: TGTGCCAGCAGCCCTCGGGGGGACAGCCTCTCACCCCTCCACTTT; CDR3 protein: CASSPRGDSLSPLHF
D gene: .; V gene: TRBV11-3; clone size: few; J gene: TRBJ2-1; CDR3 DNA: TGTGCCAGCAGCTTTGCGGATGTAAACAATGAGCAGTTCTTC; CDR3 protein: CASSFADVNNEQFF
D gene: .; V gene: TRBV11-2; clone size: .; J gene: TRBJ2-3; CDR3 DNA: TGTGCCAGCAGCTTGGGGCGCACAGATACGCAGTATTTT; CDR3 protein: CASSLGRTDTQYF
D gene: .; V gene: TRBV12-5; clone size: .; J gene: TRBJ2-7; CDR3 DNA: TGTGCTAGTGGTTTGAGATACGAGCAGTACTTC; CDR3 protein: CASGLRYEQYF
D gene: TRBD1; V gene: TRBV28; clone size: .; J gene: TRBJ2-7; CDR3 DNA: TGTGCCAGCAGTTCCGGATGGACAGGGACGGGTGAGCAGTACTTC; CDR3 protein: CASSSGWTGTGEQYF
D gene: .; V gene: TRBV11-2; clone size: .; J gene: TRBJ2-7; CDR3 DNA: TGTGCCAGCAGCTTAGATCTACCCACCTACTACGAGCAGTACTTC; CDR3 protein: CASSLDLPTYYEQYF
D gene: .; V gene: TRBV14; clone size: .; J gene: TRBJ1-2; CDR3 DNA: TGTGCCAGCAGCCCGACCTTAGAAAGTGGCTACACCTTC; CDR3 protein: CASSPTLESGYTF
D gene: .; V gene: TRBV5-1; clone size: once; J gene: TRBJ1-1; CDR3 DNA: TGCGCCAGCAGCTTGAACGGGGAAACTGAAGCTTTCTTT; CDR3 protein: CASSLNGETEAFF
D gene: .; V gene: TRBV5-4; clone size: .; J gene: TRBJ2-3; CDR3 DNA: TGTGCCAGCAGCATGGCAACAGATACGCAGTATTTT; CDR3 protein: CASSMATDTQYF
D gene: .; V gene: TRBV4-3; clone size: few; J gene: TRBJ2-1; CDR3 DNA: TGCGCCAGCAGCCAAGTATCCCGGGGGCTCAACAATGAGCAGTTCTTC; CDR3 protein: CASSQVSRGLNNEQFF
D gene: TRBD2; V gene: TRBV5-5; clone size: .; J gene: TRBJ2-3; CDR3 DNA: TGTGCCAGCAGCTTGGTGGCTAGCGGGATTAGGGATACGCAGTATTTT; CDR3 protein: CASSLVASGIRDTQYF
D gene: TRBD1; V gene: TRBV6-1; clone size: .; J gene: TRBJ1-1; CDR3 DNA: TGTGCCAGCAGTGAACAGACAGGGGGCACTGAAGCTTTCTTT; CDR3 protein: CASSEQTGGTEAFF
D gene: TRBD1; V gene: TRBV15; clone size: .; J gene: TRBJ2-7; CDR3 DNA: TGTGCCACCAGCAGACTCGAGGGACAGGGGAGGAACGAGCAGTACTTC; CDR3 protein: CATSRLEGQGRNEQYF
D gene: .; V gene: TRBV11-2; clone size: .; J gene: TRBJ2-5; CDR3 DNA: TGTGCCAGCAGCTTAGAGGAGACCCAGTACTTC; CDR3 protein: CASSLEETQYF
D gene: TRBD1; V gene: TRBV5-6; clone size: .; J gene: TRBJ1-1; CDR3 DNA: TGTGCCAGCAGCCCACAGGGGGCACTGAACACTGAAGCTTTCTTT; CDR3 protein: CASSPQGALNTEAFF
D gene: TRBD1; V gene: TRBV14; clone size: .; J gene: TRBJ1-1; CDR3 DNA: TGTGCCAGCAGCGTCCCGGGACAGGGGATGAACACTGAAGCTTTCTTT; CDR3 protein: CASSVPGQGMNTEAFF
D gene: TRBD1; V gene: TRBV6-1; clone size: .; J gene: TRBJ1-2; CDR3 DNA: TGTGCCAGCAGATCCAGACAGGGTGCCTATGGCTACACCTTC; CDR3 protein: CASRSRQGAYGYTF
D gene: .; V gene: TRBV6-1; clone size: .; J gene: TRBJ2-1; CDR3 DNA: TGTGCCAGCAGAGTACAACTAGCAAATGAGCAGTTCTTC; CDR3 protein: CASRVQLANEQFF
D gene: .; V gene: TRBV28; clone size: .; J gene: TRBJ1-1; CDR3 DNA: TGTGCCAGCACCTCTGTGGGGCAGACCAAGAACACTGAAGCTTTCTTT; CDR3 protein: CASTSVGQTKNTEAFF
D gene: TRBD1; V gene: TRBV19; clone size: few; J gene: TRBJ2-2; CDR3 DNA: TGTGCCAGTAGCCCACAGGGGGTGTACACCGGGGAGCTGTTTTTT; CDR3 protein: CASSPQGVYTGELFF
D gene: TRBD1; V gene: TRBV6-1; clone size: .; J gene: TRBJ1-2; CDR3 DNA: TGTGCCAGCAGTAAGACAGGGGACTCGGTCTATGGCTACACCTTC; CDR3 protein: CASSKTGDSVYGYTF
D gene: TRBD2; V gene: TRBV9; clone size: .; J gene: TRBJ2-5; CDR3 DNA: TGTGCCAGCAGCGCCGGGACTAGCGAGACCCAGTACTTC; CDR3 protein: CASSAGTSETQYF
D gene: .; V gene: TRBV7-2; clone size: .; J gene: TRBJ2-3; CDR3 DNA: TGTGCCAGCAGCTTAACCGGGACAACAAAACTGACAGATACGCAGTATTTT; CDR3 protein: CASSLTGTTKLTDTQYF
D gene: .; V gene: TRBV2; clone size: .; J gene: TRBJ2-3; CDR3 DNA: TGTGCCAGCAGTGAGGGAGCAGGGGATACGCAGTATTTT; CDR3 protein: CASSEGAGDTQYF
D gene: .; V gene: TRBV18; clone size: .; J gene: TRBJ1-2; CDR3 DNA: TGTGCCAGCTCACCTCCAGGGAGATATGGCTACACCTTC; CDR3 protein: CASSPPGRYGYTF
D gene: .; V gene: TRBV10-1; clone size: .; J gene: TRBJ1-3; CDR3 DNA: TGCGCCAGCAGTGAGTCGTCCGGGGATGACACCATATATTTT; CDR3 protein: CASSESSGDDTIYF
D gene: .; V gene: TRBV15; clone size: .; J gene: TRBJ2-5; CDR3 DNA: TGTGCCACCAGCAGAGATGACGGGGGCGAGACCCAGTACTTC; CDR3 protein: CATSRDDGGETQYF